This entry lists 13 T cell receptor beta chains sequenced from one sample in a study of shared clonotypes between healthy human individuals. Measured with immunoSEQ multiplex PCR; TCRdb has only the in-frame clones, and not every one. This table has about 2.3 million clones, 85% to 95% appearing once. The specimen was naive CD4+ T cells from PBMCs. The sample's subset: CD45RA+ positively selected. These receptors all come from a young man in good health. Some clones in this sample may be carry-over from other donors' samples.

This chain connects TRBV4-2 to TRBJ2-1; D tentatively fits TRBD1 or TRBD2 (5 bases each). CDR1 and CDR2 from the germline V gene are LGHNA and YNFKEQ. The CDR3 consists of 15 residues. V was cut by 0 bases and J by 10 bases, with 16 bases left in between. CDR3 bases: TGTGCCAGCAGCCAAGATTCCGGGGACGGGTGGGAGCAGTTCTTC. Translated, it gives CASSQDSGDGWEQFF.

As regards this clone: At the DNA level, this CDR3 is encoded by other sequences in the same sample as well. The CDR3 loop reads CASSLGGARTGELFF. In DNA form, the CDR3 reads TGTGCCAGCAGCTTAGGGGGAGCTCGTACCGGGGAGCTGTTTTTT. The chain links TRBV28 to TRBJ2-2; TRBD1 might be the D (6 bases). The CDR3 totals 15 residues. Trimming shortened V by 6 bases and J by 5 bases, and 16 bases separated the two germline ends. Looked up from germline, CDR1 is MDHEN and CDR2 is SYDVKM.

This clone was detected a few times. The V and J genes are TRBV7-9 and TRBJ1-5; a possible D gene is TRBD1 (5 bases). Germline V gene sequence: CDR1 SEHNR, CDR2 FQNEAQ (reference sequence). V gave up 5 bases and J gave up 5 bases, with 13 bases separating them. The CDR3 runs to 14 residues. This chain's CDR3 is CASSTDRPYQPQHF. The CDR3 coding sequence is TGTGCCAGCAGCACTGACAGACCTTATCAGCCCCAGCATTTT.

CDR3 amino acids: CASSPLGQLQETQYF. CDR3 bases: TGCGCCAGCAGCCCGCTGGGACAATTACAAGAGACCCAGTACTTC. This chain links TRBV5-1 with TRBJ2-5, with TRBD1 as a possible D gene (6 bases). This CDR3 is 15 amino acids long. V was trimmed by 4 bases and J by 2 bases, leaving 15 bases between them. The germline gives CDR1 SGHRS, CDR2 YFSETQ.

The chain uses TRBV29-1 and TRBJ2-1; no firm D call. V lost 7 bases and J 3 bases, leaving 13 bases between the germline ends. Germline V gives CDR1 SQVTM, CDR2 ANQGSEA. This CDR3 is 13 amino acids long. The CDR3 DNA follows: TGCAGCGGGACGGTAACGGTCTACAATGAGCAGTTCTTC. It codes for CSGTVTVYNEQFF.

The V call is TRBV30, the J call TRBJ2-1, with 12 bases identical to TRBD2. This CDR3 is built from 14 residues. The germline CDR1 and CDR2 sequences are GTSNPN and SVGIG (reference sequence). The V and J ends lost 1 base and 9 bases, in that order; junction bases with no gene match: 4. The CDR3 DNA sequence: TGTGCCTGGAGTGGACTAGCGGGAGATCTTGAGCAGTTCTTC. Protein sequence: CAWSGLAGDLEQFF.

The CDR3 sequence is CASSVTSDSYNEQFF. CDR3 nucleotide sequence: TGTGCCAGCAGCGTTACTAGCGACTCCTACAATGAGCAGTTCTTC. The V and J genes are TRBV9 and TRBJ2-1; 7 bases agree with TRBD2. Germline V gives CDR1 SGDLS, CDR2 YYNGEE. V gave up 2 bases and J gave up 0 bases; unmatched junction bases: 2. CDR3 length equals 15 residues.

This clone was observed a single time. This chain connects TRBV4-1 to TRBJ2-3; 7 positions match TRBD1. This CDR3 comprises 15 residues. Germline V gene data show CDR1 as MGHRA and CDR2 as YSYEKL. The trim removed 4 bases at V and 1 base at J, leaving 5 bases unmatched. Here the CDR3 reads CASSRQGQRTDTQYF. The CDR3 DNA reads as TGCGCCAGCAGCCGTCAGGGACAGCGCACAGATACGCAGTATTTT.

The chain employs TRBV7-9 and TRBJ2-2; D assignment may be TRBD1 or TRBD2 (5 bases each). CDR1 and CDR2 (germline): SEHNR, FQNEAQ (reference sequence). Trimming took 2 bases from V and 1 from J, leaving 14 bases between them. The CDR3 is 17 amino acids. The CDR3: CASSLRLVGGNTGELFF. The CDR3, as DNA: TGTGCCAGCAGCTTACGACTGGTTGGGGGGAACACCGGGGAGCTGTTTTTT.

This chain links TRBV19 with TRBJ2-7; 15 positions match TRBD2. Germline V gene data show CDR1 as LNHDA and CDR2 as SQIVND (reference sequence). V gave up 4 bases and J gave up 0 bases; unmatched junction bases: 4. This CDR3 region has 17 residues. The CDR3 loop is CASSRTSGRGSSYEQYF. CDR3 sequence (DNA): TGTGCCAGTAGTAGGACTAGCGGGAGGGGGAGCTCCTACGAGCAGTACTTC. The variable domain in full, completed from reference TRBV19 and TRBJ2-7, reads DGGITQSPKYLFRKEGQNVTLSCEQNLNHDAMYWYRQDPGQGLRLIYYSQIVNDFQKGDIAEGYSVSREKKESFPLTVTSAQKNPTAFYLCASSRTSGRGSSYEQYFGPGTRLTVT.

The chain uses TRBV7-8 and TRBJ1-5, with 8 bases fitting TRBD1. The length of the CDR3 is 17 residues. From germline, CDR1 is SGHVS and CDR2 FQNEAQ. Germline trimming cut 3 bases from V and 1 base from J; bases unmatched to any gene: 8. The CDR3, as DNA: TGTGCCAGCAGCTTGGACAGGGATCGGGTGAGCAATCAGCCCCAGCATTTT. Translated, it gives CASSLDRDRVSNQPQHF.

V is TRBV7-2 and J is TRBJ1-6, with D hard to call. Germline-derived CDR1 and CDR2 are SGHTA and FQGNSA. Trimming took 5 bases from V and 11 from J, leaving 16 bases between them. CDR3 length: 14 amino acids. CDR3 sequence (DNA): TGTGCCAGCAGCGTTCGGACGGGCAACGCACCCCTCCACTTT. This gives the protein CASSVRTGNAPLHF.

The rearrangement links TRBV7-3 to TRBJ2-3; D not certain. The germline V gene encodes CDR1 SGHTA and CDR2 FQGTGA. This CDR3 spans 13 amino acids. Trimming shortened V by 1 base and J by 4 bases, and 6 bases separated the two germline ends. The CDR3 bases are TGTGCCAGCAGCTTAAGTTCCCCAGATACGCAGTATTTT. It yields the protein CASSLSSPDTQYF.